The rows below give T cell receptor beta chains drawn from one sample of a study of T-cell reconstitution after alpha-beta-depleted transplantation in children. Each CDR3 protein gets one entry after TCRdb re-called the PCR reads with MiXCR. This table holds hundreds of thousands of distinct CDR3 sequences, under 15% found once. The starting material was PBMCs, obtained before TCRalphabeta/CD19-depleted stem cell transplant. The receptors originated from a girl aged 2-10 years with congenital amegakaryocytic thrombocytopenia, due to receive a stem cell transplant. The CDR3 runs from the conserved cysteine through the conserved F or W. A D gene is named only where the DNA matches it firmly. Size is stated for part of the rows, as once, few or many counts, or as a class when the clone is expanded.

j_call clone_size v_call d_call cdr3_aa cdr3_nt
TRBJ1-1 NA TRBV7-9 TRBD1 CASEGAPNTEAFF TGTGCCAGCGAGGGGGCCCCGAACACTGAAGCTTTCTTT
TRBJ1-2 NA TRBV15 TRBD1 CATSRAGGGGYTF TGTGCCACCAGCAGAGCAGGGGGTGGTGGCTACACCTTC
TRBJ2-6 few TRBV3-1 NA CASSQDSGLSGANVLTF TGTGCCAGCAGCCAAGATTCGGGGCTCTCTGGGGCCAACGTCCTGACTTTC
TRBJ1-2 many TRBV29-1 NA CSVYSNYGYTF TGCAGCGTCTACTCTAACTATGGCTACACCTTC
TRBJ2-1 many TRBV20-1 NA CSARPYYGALYQFF TGCAGTGCTAGACCTTACTACGGAGCCCTCTATCAGTTCTTC
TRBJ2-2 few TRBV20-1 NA CSARVRVDTGELFF TGCAGTGCTCGGGTCAGGGTGGACACCGGGGAGCTGTTTTTT
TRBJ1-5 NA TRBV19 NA CASSMSLLSNQPQHF TGTGCCAGTAGTATGAGTCTTCTTAGCAATCAGCCCCAGCATTTT
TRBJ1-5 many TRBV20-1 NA CSARNREGQPQHF TGCAGTGCTAGGAACAGGGAAGGTCAGCCCCAGCATTTT
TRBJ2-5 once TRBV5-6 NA CASSLGGNTGQETQYF TGTGCCAGCAGCCTAGGGGGGAATACAGGACAAGAGACCCAGTACTTC
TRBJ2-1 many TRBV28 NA CASSSQGVYNEQFF TGTGCCAGCAGTAGTCAGGGAGTGTACAATGAGCAGTTCTTC
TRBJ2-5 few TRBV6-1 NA CAIARGGSQETQYF TGTGCCATCGCCCGTGGCGGTTCACAAGAGACCCAGTACTTC
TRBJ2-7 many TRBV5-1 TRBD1 CASRLGTGFYEQYF TGCGCCAGCCGACTGGGGACAGGGTTCTACGAGCAGTACTTC
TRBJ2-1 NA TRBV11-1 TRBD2 CASSSVPGTSGTPYNEQFF TGTGCCAGCAGCTCCGTGCCGGGTACTAGCGGGACCCCCTACAATGAGCAGTTCTTC
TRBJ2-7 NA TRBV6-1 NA CASTRPTGDSYEQYF TGTGCCAGCACCAGACCGACGGGCGACTCCTACGAGCAGTACTTC
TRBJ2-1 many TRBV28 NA CASSLGDPYNEQFF TGTGCCAGCAGTTTAGGGGACCCTTACAATGAGCAGTTCTTC
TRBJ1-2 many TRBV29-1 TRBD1 CSVSTGGGPNYGYTF TGCAGCGTTTCGACAGGGGGAGGGCCTAACTATGGCTACACCTTC
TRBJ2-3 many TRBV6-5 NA CASRQQGGTDTQYF TGTGCCAGCAGACAACAGGGTGGCACAGATACGCAGTATTTT
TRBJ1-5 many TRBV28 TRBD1 CALGQDLASQPQHF TGTGCCCTTGGACAGGATTTGGCAAGTCAGCCCCAGCATTTT
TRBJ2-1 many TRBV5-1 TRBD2 CASSLGHGAGGNEQFF TGCGCCAGCAGCTTGGGGCATGGAGCGGGAGGGAATGAGCAGTTCTTC
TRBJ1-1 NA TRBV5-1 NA CASSLDSRRSEAFF TGCGCCAGCAGCTTAGACAGCCGGAGGAGTGAAGCTTTCTTT
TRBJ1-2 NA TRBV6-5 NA CASSYGPSMAVTGYTF TGTGCCAGCAGTTACGGGCCCTCGATGGCGGTTACCGGCTACACCTTC
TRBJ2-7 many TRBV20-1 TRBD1 CSARAGTGSYEQYF TGCAGTGCTAGGGCCGGGACAGGGTCCTACGAGCAGTACTTC
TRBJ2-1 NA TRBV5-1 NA CASTLDRGLADEQFF TGCGCCAGCACCCTAGATCGCGGACTGGCTGATGAGCAGTTCTTC
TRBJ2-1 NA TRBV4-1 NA CASSQDPGLLVFYNEQFF TGCGCCAGCAGCCAAGATCCGGGCTTACTAGTCTTTTACAATGAGCAGTTCTTC
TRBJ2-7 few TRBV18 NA CASSVGTETYEQYF TGTGCCAGCTCAGTAGGGACGGAGACCTACGAGCAGTACTTC
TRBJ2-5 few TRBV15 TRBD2 CATSRLADGFPQYF TGTGCCACCAGCAGACTAGCGGATGGTTTTCCCCAGTACTTC
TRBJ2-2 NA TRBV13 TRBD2 CTSSSGTSGRAFDTGELFF TGTACCAGCAGCTCCGGGACTAGCGGGAGGGCCTTTGACACCGGGGAGCTGTTTTTT
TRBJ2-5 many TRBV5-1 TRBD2 CASSLSPLTSQETQYF TGCGCCAGCAGCTTGAGCCCCTTGACTAGCCAGGAGACCCAGTACTTC
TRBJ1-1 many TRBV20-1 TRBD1 CSAKGQGVPESEAFF TGCAGTGCAAAGGGACAGGGGGTACCAGAGTCAGAAGCTTTCTTT
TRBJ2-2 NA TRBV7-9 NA CATLRETGELFF TGTGCCACCCTGCGAGAAACCGGGGAGCTGTTTTTT
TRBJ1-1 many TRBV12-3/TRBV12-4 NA CASSSYDGSMNTEAFF TGTGCCAGCAGTTCCTATGACGGGTCTATGAACACTGAAGCTTTCTTT
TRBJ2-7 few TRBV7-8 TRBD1 CASSLAALRDRGGYEQYF TGTGCCAGCAGCTTAGCAGCCCTCCGGGACAGGGGAGGCTACGAGCAGTACTTC
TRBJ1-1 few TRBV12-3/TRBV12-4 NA CASSSEPYGGTEAFF TGTGCCAGCAGTTCCGAGCCGTATGGTGGGACTGAAGCTTTCTTT
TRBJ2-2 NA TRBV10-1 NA CASSESRDGELFF TGCGCCAGCAGTGAGTCGAGAGACGGGGAGCTGTTTTTT
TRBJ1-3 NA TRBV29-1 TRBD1 CSVEVHSGQSLFSSGNTIYF TGCAGCGTTGAAGTCCATTCGGGACAGAGTCTCTTTAGCTCTGGAAACACCATATATTTT
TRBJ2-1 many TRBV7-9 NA CASSPVGREGSEQFF TGTGCCAGCAGCCCAGTAGGGCGGGAAGGCAGTGAGCAGTTCTTC
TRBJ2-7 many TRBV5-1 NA CASSLDTGPRNEQYF TGCGCCAGCAGCTTGGATACGGGTCCTAGGAACGAGCAGTACTTC
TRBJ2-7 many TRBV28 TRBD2 CASSLPTSGRGEQYF TGTGCCAGCAGTTTACCGACTAGCGGGAGGGGTGAGCAGTACTTC
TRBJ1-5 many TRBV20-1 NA CSAISGGTVQPQHF TGCAGTGCTATATCGGGGGGGACGGTTCAGCCCCAGCATTTT
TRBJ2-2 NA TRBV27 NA CASRPRRQVNTGELFF TGTGCCAGCAGACCCCGGCGACAGGTGAACACCGGGGAGCTGTTTTTT
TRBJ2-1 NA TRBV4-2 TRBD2 CASGRTLPSGGNNEQFF TGTGCCAGCGGCCGAACCCTCCCTAGCGGGGGGAACAATGAGCAGTTCTTC
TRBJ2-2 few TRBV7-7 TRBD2 CASSLRGLAGGPGELFF TGTGCCAGCAGCTTACGGGGACTAGCGGGAGGTCCCGGGGAGCTGTTTTTT
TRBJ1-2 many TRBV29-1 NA CSVEDTSYGYTF TGCAGCGTTGAAGACACTAGCTATGGCTACACCTTC
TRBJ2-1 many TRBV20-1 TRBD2 CSARDQAGSYNEQFF TGCAGTGCTAGAGATCAAGCGGGGTCATACAATGAGCAGTTCTTC
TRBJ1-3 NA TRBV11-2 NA CASSLEARSSGNTIYF TGTGCCAGCAGCTTAGAAGCCAGGAGCTCTGGAAACACCATATATTTT
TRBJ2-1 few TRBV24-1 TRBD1 CATGGQVDEQFF TGTGCCACCGGAGGACAGGTTGATGAGCAGTTCTTC
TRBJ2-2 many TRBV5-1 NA CASSLAAANTGELFF TGTGCCAGCAGCTTAGCAGCGGCCAACACCGGGGAGCTGTTTTTT
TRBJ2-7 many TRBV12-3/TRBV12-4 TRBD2 CASSSTSGSTSYEQYF TGTGCCAGCAGTTCCACTAGCGGGAGCACCTCCTACGAGCAGTACTTC
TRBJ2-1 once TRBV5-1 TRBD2 CASRGTSGPNEQFF TGCGCCAGCAGAGGGACTAGCGGGCCCAATGAGCAGTTCTTC
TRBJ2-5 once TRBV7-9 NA CASSPPWLYQETQYF TGTGCCAGCAGCCCGCCCTGGTTGTACCAAGAGACCCAGTACTTC
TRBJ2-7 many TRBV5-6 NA CASSYSEQYF TGTGCCAGCAGCTACTCGGAGCAGTACTTC
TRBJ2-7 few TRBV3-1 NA CASSQDITREQYF TGTGCCAGCAGCCAAGACATCACGCGCGAGCAGTACTTC
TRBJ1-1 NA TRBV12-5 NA CASGLARRGVGFVNTEAFF TGTGCTAGTGGTTTGGCCAGGCGGGGAGTCGGATTCGTGAACACTGAAGCTTTCTTT
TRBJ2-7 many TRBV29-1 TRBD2 CSVDGGSNEQYF TGCAGCGTTGACGGGGGGAGTAACGAGCAGTACTTC
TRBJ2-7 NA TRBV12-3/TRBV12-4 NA CACSLGGGPQAGSYEQYF TGTGCCTGCAGTTTAGGTGGGGGACCCCAGGCAGGCTCCTACGAGCAGTACTTC
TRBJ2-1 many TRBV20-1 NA CSALDHNEQFF TGCAGTGCTCTGGACCACAATGAGCAGTTCTTC
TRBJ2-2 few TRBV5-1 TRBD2 CASSFKLAEITGELFF TGCGCCAGCAGCTTCAAACTAGCGGAGATCACCGGGGAGCTGTTTTTT
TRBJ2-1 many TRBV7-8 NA CASSFPVNEQFF TGTGCCAGCAGCTTTCCAGTAAATGAGCAGTTCTTC
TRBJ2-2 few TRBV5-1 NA CASSLSATRDTGELFF TGCGCCAGCAGCTTGTCTGCGACTAGGGACACCGGGGAGCTGTTTTTT